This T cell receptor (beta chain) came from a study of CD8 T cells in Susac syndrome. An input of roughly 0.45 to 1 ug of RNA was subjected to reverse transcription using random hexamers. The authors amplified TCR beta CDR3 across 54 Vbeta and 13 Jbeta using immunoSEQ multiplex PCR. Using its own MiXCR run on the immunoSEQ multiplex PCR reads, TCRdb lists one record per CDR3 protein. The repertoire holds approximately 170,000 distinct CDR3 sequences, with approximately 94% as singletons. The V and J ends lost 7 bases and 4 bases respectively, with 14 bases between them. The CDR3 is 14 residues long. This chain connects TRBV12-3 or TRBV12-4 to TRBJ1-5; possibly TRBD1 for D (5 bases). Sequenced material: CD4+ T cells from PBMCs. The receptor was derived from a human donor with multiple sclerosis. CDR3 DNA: TGTGCCAGCAATCTGGGGGACCAAAATCAGCCCCAGCATTTT. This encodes CASNLGDQNQPQHF.